Each of the 8 T cell receptor beta chains below was sequenced from the same sample in a study of T cells in narcolepsy (dated by TCRdb to between 2017 and 2018). Library creation used the immunoSEQ multiplex PCR assay. TCRdb carries this immuneACCESS record with in-frame sequences only. Its versions omit some clonotypes, under half of them owing to an unresolved V gene in the studies checked, with the rest unexplained. The sample table records 37,000 or so clones; around 82% of these occur just once. Of the sample, roughly 1.6% is held by the ten largest clones. Sequenced: CD45RA- memory CD4+ T cells from PBMCs. This specimen's cell subset or site label, per the study, means: memory T cells sorted ex vivo from peripheral blood. The receptors come from a human donor with narcolepsy.

To note about this clone: This sample includes further DNA sequences coding for the same CDR3. The chain has TRBV5-1 and TRBJ2-7; D may correspond to TRBD1 or TRBD2 (5 bases each). This CDR3 region has 14 residues. Between the trimmed V and J ends, which lost 0 bases and 2 bases, there was a span of 9 bases. CDR1 and CDR2 (germline): SGHRS, YFSETQ. The CDR3 sequence: CASSLASGPYEQYF. CDR3 DNA sequence: TGCGCCAGCAGCTTGGCCTCGGGACCCTACGAGCAGTACTTC.

This clone appeared a single time. The chain has TRBV4-3 and TRBJ2-7; 7 bases fit TRBD1. The CDR3 contains 14 residues. After removal of 4 bases from V and 0 bases from J, the junction contained 3 bases not matched to a gene. Germline V gives CDR1 LGHNA, CDR2 YSLEER. For the CDR3, the DNA is TGCGCCAGCAGCCTTAGGGACAGCTCCTACGAGCAGTACTTC. It yields the protein CASSLRDSSYEQYF.

This chain links TRBV30 with TRBJ1-2; possible D gene TRBD1, 5 bases. This CDR3 spans 13 amino acids. Germline lookup yields CDR1 GTSNPN and CDR2 SVGIG (reference sequence). V lost 2 bases to trimming and J lost 4 bases, with 11 bases between them. The CDR3 DNA reads TGTGCCTGGAGTCAGGACGGGACCTATGGCTACACCTTC. Translation: CAWSQDGTYGYTF.

This clone was seen just once. V and J are TRBV6-1 and TRBJ2-3; unclear D gene. CDR3 length: 14 residues. The germline V gene encodes CDR1 MNHNS and CDR2 SASEGT. V was pared by 6 bases and J by 0 bases, with 10 bases between. CDR3 amino acids: CASSQRPSTDTQYF. CDR3 bases: TGTGCCAGCAGCCAAAGGCCAAGCACAGATACGCAGTATTTT.

Comment on this clone: The same CDR3 arises from other DNA sequences in this sample as well. This chain connects TRBV4-2 to TRBJ2-7, with D possibly called TRBD1 or TRBD2 (6 bases each). V lost 3 bases and J 1 base, leaving 13 bases between the germline ends. This CDR3 region has 15 residues. Looked up from germline, CDR1 is LGHNA and CDR2 is YNFKEQ. The chain's CDR3 is CASSQGGDRSYEQYF. As DNA, the CDR3 is TGTGCCAGCAGCCAGGGAGGCGACAGGTCCTACGAGCAGTACTTC.

The chain has TRBV28 and TRBJ1-2; D perhaps matches TRBD1 (6 bases). V lost 7 bases and J lost 8, with 14 bases in between. This CDR3 region has 12 residues. The germline V gene has CDR1 MDHEN and CDR2 SYDVKM. This CDR3 is CASTPGQFGYTF. The CDR3 coding sequence is TGTGCCAGCACCCCGGGACAATTCGGCTACACCTTC.

The V and J genes are TRBV10-1 and TRBJ2-3; 10 bases line up with TRBD2. Germline V CDR1 and CDR2: WNHNN, SYGVQD (reference sequence). The CDR3 extends over 17 amino acids. J gave up 2 bases and V 0 bases, and 5 bases lay outside the gene matches. CDR3 in DNA: TGCGCCAGCAGTGAGTCGAGGACTAGCGGCTTCACAGATACGCAGTATTTT. Residues: CASSESRTSGFTDTQYF.

This chain uses TRBV5-1 with TRBJ1-1; no clear D. There are 13 residues in the CDR3. Trimming took 7 bases from V and 1 from J, leaving 11 bases between them. CDR1 is SGHRS, CDR2 YFSETQ, per germline. The DNA of the CDR3 is TGCGCCAGCTCCCCATGGGGGAACACTGAAGCTTTCTTT. Translated, it gives CASSPWGNTEAFF.